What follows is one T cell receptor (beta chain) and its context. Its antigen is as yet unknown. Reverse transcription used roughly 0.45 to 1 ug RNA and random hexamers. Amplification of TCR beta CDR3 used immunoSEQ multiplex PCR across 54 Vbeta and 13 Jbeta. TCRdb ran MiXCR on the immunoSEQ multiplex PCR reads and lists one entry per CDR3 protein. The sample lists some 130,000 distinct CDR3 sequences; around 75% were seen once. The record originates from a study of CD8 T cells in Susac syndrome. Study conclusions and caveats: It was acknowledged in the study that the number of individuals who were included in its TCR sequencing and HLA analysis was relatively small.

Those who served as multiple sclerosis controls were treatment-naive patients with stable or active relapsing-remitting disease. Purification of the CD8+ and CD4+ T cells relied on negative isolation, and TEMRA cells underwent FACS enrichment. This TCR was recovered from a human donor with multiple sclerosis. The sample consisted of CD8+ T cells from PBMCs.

CDR3 DNA sequence: TGTGCCAGCAGTAAGCAGGGGGCGTATTATCCACCCCTCCACTTT. Translation gives CASSKQGAYYPPLHF. V gene TRBV12-3 or TRBV12-4 combines with J gene TRBJ1-6, with 8 bases matching TRBD1. The CDR3 runs 15 residues. V shed 5 bases and J 11 bases; nucleotides not matched to a gene: 11.